This entry is about one TCR beta chain. Its antigen remains unidentified. Germline assignment: CDR1 SEHNR and CDR2 FQNEAQ (reference sequence). This CDR3 comprises 14 residues. J lost 7 bases, V lost 6 bases, and 11 bases had no gene match. TCRdb keeps only in-frame clones here, not all; method: immunoSEQ multiplex PCR. This sample has about 360,000 clones, with 75% to 90% found just once. This record comes from a study of cytomegalovirus exposure and HLA in healthy donors. Study-wide context: The same platform was used for the 100 to 150 validation repertoires and the approximately 670 first-cohort repertoires, a later analysis reported.

Study outcomes and limitations: Listed as cytomegalovirus-associated were around 160 TCR beta chains.

The receptor was isolated from a woman between 18 and 29 years old in good health and CMV-seronegative. V gene TRBV7-9 combines with J gene TRBJ1-1; 7 positions agree with TRBD1. The sequenced material came from PBMCs. The CDR3 loop reads CASRNIRGKGEAFF. In nucleotides, the CDR3 is TGTGCCAGCAGGAACATCAGGGGGAAGGGTGAAGCTTTCTTT. The variable domain in full, with the rest retrieved from reference TRBV7-9 and TRBJ1-1, is DTGVSQNPRHKITKRGQNVTFRCDPISEHNRLYWYRQTLGQGPEFLTYFQNEAQLEKSRLLSDRFSAERPKGSFSTLEIQRTEQGDSAMYLCASRNIRGKGEAFFGQGTRLTVV.